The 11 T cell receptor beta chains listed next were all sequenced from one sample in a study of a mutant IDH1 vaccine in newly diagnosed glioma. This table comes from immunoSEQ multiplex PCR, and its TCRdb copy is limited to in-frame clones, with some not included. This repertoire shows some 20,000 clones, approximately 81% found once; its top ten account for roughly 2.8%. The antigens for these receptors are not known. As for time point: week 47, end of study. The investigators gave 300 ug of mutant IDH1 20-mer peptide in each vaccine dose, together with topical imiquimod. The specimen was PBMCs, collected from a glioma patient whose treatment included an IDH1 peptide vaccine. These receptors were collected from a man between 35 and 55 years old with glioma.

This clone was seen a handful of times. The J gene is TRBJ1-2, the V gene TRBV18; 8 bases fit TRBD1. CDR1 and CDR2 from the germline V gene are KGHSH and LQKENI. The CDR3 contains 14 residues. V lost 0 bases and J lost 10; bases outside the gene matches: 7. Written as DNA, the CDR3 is TGTGCCAGCTCACCACCGGGACAGGCTCGGACCTACACCTTC. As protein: CASSPPGQARTYTF.

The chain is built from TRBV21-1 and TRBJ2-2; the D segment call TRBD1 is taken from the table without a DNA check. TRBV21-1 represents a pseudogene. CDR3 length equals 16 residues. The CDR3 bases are TGTGCCAGCAGCAACACTGGACAGGGATCGTCCGGGGAGCTGTTTTTT. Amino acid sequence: CASSNTGQGSSGELFF.

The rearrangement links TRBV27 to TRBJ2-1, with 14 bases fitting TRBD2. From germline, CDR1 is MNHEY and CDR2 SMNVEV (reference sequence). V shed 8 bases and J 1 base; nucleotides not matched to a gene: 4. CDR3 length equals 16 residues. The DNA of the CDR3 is TGTGCCAGCCTTCGACTAGCGGGAGGGTCCTACAATGAGCAGTTCTTC. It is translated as CASLRLAGGSYNEQFF.

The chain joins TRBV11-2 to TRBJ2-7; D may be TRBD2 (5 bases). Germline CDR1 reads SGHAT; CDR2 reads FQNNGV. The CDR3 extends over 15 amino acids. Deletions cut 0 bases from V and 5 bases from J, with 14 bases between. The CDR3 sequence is CASSLERGSFNEQYF. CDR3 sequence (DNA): TGTGCCAGCAGCTTAGAGAGAGGGAGCTTTAACGAGCAGTACTTC.

The CDR3 region has the DNA TGTGCCAGCAGCCCAATAGCGGGAGCCATCTACGAGCAGTACTTC. This sequence encodes CASSPIAGAIYEQYF. The chain couples TRBV7-8 to TRBJ2-7; TRBD2 matches at 9 bases. The germline gives CDR1 SGHVS, CDR2 FQNEAQ. The length of the CDR3 is 15 residues. V dropped 5 bases and J dropped 3; count of bases not matched to a gene: 8.

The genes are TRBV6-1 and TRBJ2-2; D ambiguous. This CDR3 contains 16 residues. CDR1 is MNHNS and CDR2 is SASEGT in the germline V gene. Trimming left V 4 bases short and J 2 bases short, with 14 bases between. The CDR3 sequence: CASSARQVVNTGELFF. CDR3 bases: TGTGCCAGCAGTGCTCGGCAGGTCGTTAACACCGGGGAGCTGTTTTTT.

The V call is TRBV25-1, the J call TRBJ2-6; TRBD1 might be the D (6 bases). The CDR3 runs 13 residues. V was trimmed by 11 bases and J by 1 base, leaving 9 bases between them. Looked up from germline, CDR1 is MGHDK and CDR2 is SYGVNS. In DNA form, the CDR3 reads TGTGCCGTACAGGGATCTGGGGCCAACGTCCTGACTTTC. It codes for CAVQGSGANVLTF.

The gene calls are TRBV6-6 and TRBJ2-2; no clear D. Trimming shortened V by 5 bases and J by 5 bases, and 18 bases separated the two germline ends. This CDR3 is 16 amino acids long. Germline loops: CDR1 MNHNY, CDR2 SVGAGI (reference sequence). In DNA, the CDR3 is TGTGCCAGCAGTCCTACAAAATATATCTCGACCGGGGAGCTGTTTTTT. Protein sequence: CASSPTKYISTGELFF.

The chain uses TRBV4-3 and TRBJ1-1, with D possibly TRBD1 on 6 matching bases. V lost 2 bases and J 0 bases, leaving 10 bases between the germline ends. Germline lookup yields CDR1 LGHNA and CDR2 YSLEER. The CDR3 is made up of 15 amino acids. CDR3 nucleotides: TGCGCCAGCAGCCAATCGGAGGGGGTGAACACTGAAGCTTTCTTT. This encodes CASSQSEGVNTEAFF.

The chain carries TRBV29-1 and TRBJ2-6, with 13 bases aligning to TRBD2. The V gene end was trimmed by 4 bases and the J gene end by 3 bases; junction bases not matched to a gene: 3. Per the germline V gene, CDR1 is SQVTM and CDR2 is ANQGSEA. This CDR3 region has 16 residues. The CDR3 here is CSVGRLAGGGANVLTF. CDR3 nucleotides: TGCAGCGTTGGGAGACTAGCGGGAGGTGGGGCCAACGTCCTGACTTTC. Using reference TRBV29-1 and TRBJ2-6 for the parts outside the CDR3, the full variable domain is SAVISQKPSRDICQRGTSLTIQCQVDSQVTMMFWYRQQPGQSLTLIATANQGSEATYESGFVIDKFPISRPNLTFSTLTVSNMSPEDSSIYLCSVGRLAGGGANVLTFGAGSRLTVL.

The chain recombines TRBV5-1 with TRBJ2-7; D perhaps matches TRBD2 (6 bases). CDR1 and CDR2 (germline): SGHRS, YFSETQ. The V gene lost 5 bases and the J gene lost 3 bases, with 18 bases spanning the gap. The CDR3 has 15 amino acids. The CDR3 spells CASRTTNRRGYEQYF. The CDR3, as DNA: TGCGCCAGCAGGACCACAAATCGGAGGGGCTACGAGCAGTACTTC.